A selection of T cell receptor beta chains follows, all from one sample in a study of shared clonotypes between healthy human individuals. Clones were sequenced by immunoSEQ multiplex PCR, and TCRdb holds only the in-frame ones, with some missing. The table includes about 2 million clones, 95% detected once. Material: naive CD4+ T cells sorted from blood. The origin of the receptors is a man aged 18 to 30 in good health. The CDR3 runs from the conserved cysteine through the conserved F or W. D genes are given only for firm matches. A row's size may be missing; if present it is once, few, many or a size class.

j_gene | d_gene | abundance | v_gene | CDR3nt | CDR3aa
TRBJ2-3 | . | . | TRBV28 | TGTGCCAGCACTCGGGCCAGGGGGGAAGATACGCAGTATTTT | CASTRARGEDTQYF
TRBJ2-1 | TRBD1 | . | TRBV29-1 | TGCAGCGTTGAAACAGACAGGGGACGGTTTAAGTTCTTC | CSVETDRGRFKFF
TRBJ1-2 | TRBD1 | . | TRBV28 | TGTGCCAGCAGTTTTCGTGACAGGGAGTATGGCTACACCTTC | CASSFRDREYGYTF
TRBJ1-4 | . | . | TRBV5-6 | TGTGCCAGCAGCTTGAATGGGGGGACTGAAAAACTGTTTTTT | CASSLNGGTEKLFF
TRBJ2-7 | . | once | TRBV27 | TGTGCCAGCAGTCAGACGGTTCTGGTCGCCTACGAGCAGTACTTC | CASSQTVLVAYEQYF
TRBJ2-7 | . | . | TRBV19 | TGTGCCAGTAGTATAGGCGGGACAGTCGCCTACGAGCAGTACTTC | CASSIGGTVAYEQYF
TRBJ2-7 | . | . | TRBV15 | TGTGCCACCAGCAGACGTGACCGGGATCAGCAGTACTTC | CATSRRDRDQQYF
TRBJ2-1 | TRBD1 | once | TRBV5-1 | TGCGCCAGCAGCCTCTGGACAGGGGAAGGCAATGAGCAGTTCTTC | CASSLWTGEGNEQFF
TRBJ2-2 | TRBD2 | . | TRBV19 | TGTGCCAGTAGTATATTCCCAGCGGGAGGGGACACCGGGGAGCTGTTTTTT | CASSIFPAGGDTGELFF
TRBJ2-2 | . | once | TRBV5-1 | TGCGCCAGCAGCTTGGCCCTTGATGGCGGGGAGCTGTTTTTT | CASSLALDGGELFF
TRBJ2-7 | . | . | TRBV28 | TGTGCCAGCAGCCCAATGAACAGACAGGGAGGCGAGCAGTACTTC | CASSPMNRQGGEQYF
TRBJ2-2 | . | . | TRBV21-1 | TGTGCCAGCAGCAATCGGTCAAGAATCACCGGGGAGCTGTTTTTT | CASSNRSRITGELFF
TRBJ2-7 | TRBD1 | . | TRBV4-1 | TGCGCCAGCAGCTACCCGGGACAGGCCCATGTCGAGCAGTACTTC | CASSYPGQAHVEQYF
TRBJ2-3 | TRBD1 | . | TRBV28 | TGTGCCAGCAGTTTGGGACAGCACACAGATACGCAGTATTTT | CASSLGQHTDTQYF
TRBJ1-1 | . | . | TRBV6-1 | TGTGCCAGCAGTGACAGGGTGACTGAAGCTTTCTTT | CASSDRVTEAFF
TRBJ1-6 | TRBD1 | . | TRBV5-6 | TGTGCCAGCAGCGACGGACAGGCTGGTTCACCCCTCCACTTT | CASSDGQAGSPLHF
TRBJ1-6 | . | . | TRBV5-5 | TGTGCCAGCAGCTTGGGGGGGACACAAAATTCACCCCTCCACTTT | CASSLGGTQNSPLHF
TRBJ2-5 | . | . | TRBV7-6 | TGTGCCAGCAGCCAGCCGGAGCGGCAAGAGACCCAGTACTTC | CASSQPERQETQYF
TRBJ1-6 | . | . | TRBV6-6 | TGTGCCAGCATTATGTCGAGCTCCTATAATTCACCCCTCCACTTT | CASIMSSSYNSPLHF
TRBJ1-5 | TRBD1 | . | TRBV28 | TGTGCCAGCAGTCAAGGGACAGGCGATAGTCAGCCCCAGCATTTT | CASSQGTGDSQPQHF
TRBJ1-2 | TRBD1 | . | TRBV6-4 | TGTGCCAGCAGTGTAGAACAGGGGCTCGGTGGCTACACCTTC | CASSVEQGLGGYTF
TRBJ1-1 | . | . | TRBV5-1 | TGCGCCAGCAGCCTTACAGGCGGTGAAGCTTTCTTT | CASSLTGGEAFF
TRBJ2-2 | . | . | TRBV5-5 | TGTGCCAGCAGCTTGGCCCCGCCTGGGGACACAAACACCGGGGAGCTGTTTTTT | CASSLAPPGDTNTGELFF
TRBJ2-5 | . | . | TRBV13 | TGTGCCAGCAGCTCCCAGGGAAAGGGGGAGACCCAGTACTTC | CASSSQGKGETQYF